This section outlines one T cell receptor beta chain sequence together with its context. What it binds is unknown. The CDR3 loop spans 17 amino acids. The method was immunoSEQ multiplex PCR; TCRdb's version includes in-frame clones alone and lacks a portion of them. The sample holds approximately 11,000 clones, just under 85% seen once. These data come from a study of T cells after posttransplantation cyclophosphamide. Study-level results: Tissue-infiltrating T cells from skin or gut overlapped little with blood T cells. TRB clonality was highly associated with recipient CMV seropositivity and reactivation. Donor CD8+ memory clones often dominated recipient blood repertoires at later times.

A marrow graft followed busulfan-fludarabine conditioning, with cyclophosphamide on days +3 and +4. The clonotype was recovered from a female patient aged 45-65 years who received an allogeneic stem cell transplant from a related donor, was CMV-positive, and had no GVHD. Some T cells may arise from the graft donor. The chain uses TRBV21-1 and TRBJ2-5; TRBD1 reflects the table's D call only, with no check against the DNA. TRBV21-1 is described as a pseudogene. Here the sequenced sample was PBMCs, taken roughly 62 months after allogeneic stem cell transplant with posttransplant cyclophosphamide. CDR3 DNA sequence: TGTGCCCGTGACCCGTGTAACAGGGAATTTTGGGGAGAGACCCAGTACTTC. The encoded protein is CARDPCNREFWGETQYF.